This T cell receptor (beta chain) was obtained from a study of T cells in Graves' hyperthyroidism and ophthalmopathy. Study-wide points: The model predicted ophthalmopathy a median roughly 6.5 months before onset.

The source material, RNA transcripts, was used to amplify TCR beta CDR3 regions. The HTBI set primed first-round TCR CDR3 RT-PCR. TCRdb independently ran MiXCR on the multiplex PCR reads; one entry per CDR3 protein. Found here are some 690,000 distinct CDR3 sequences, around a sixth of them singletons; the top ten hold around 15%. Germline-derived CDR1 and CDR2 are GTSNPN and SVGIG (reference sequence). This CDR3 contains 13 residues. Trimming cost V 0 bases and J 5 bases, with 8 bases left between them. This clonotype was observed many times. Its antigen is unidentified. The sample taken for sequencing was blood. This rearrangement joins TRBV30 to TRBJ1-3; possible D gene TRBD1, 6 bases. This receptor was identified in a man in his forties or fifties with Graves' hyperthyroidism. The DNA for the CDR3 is TGTGCCTGGAGTGTACAGGGCCGAAACACCATATATTTT. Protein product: CAWSVQGRNTIYF.